This T cell receptor (beta chain) is from a study of blood T cell repertoires in COVID-19. Method: immunoSEQ multiplex PCR; TCRdb's copy keeps in-frame clones and lacks some. Found here are approximately 140,000 clones, approximately 84% of them singletons; the top ten hold nearly 3.5%. This clone was seen a handful of times. Sequencing was done on a sample of PBMCs or T cells enriched from blood (not recorded which). The receptor's source is a woman aged 50 to 60 with acute COVID-19.

The CDR3, as DNA: TGTGCCAGCAGCTTAGAGAGAAGCTATGGCTACACCTTC. As protein: CASSLERSYGYTF. This chain joins TRBV11-2 and TRBJ1-2, with D unresolved. CDR1 and CDR2 (germline): SGHAT, FQNNGV. The CDR3 loop spans 13 amino acids. The germline V and J ends were trimmed by 0 bases and 4 bases, with 6 bases remaining between them.